This T cell receptor (beta chain) was sequenced in a study of T cells after yellow fever vaccination. This clonotype was recorded at least ten times. TCRdb reprocessed the 5' RACE reads with MiXCR, giving one entry per CDR3 protein. The sample has 150,000 to 200,000 distinct CDR3 sequences; around 9% are singletons. Germline V gene sequence: CDR1 LNHNV, CDR2 YYDKDF (reference sequence). V lost 0 bases to trimming and J lost 0 bases, with 5 bases between them. There are 14 residues in the CDR3. This TCR was sampled from a young man who received the YFV17D yellow fever vaccine. Sequenced material: CD8+ T cells sorted from PBMCs, taken 45 days after the yellow fever booster vaccination. The genes are TRBV15 and TRBJ1-1; unclear D gene. This CDR3 is CATSRDTMNTEAFF. The DNA of the CDR3 is TGTGCCACCAGCAGAGATACCATGAACACTGAAGCTTTCTTT. The entire variable domain, with the rest obtained from reference TRBV15 and TRBJ1-1, is as follows: DAMVIQNPRYQVTQFGKPVTLSCSQTLNHNVMYWYQQKSSQAPKLLFHYYDKDFNNEADTPDNFQSRRPNTSFCFLDIRSPGLGDTAMYLCATSRDTMNTEAFFGQGTRLTVV.